This T cell receptor beta chain derives from a study of shared clonotypes between healthy human individuals. Trimming shortened V by 3 bases and J by 2 bases, and 8 bases separated the two germline ends. Germline CDR1 is LNHDA and CDR2 is SQIVND (reference sequence). The length of the CDR3 is 13 residues. CD45RO-negative, CCR7-selected cells formed the naive CD8 fraction, which excluded terminally differentiated effector memory CD45RA+ cells. Study-wide results and limits: Rarefaction indicated that sorted-subset sequencing remained incomplete although depth was large. Generally, naive subsets (rather than memory subsets) showed larger estimated richness. Clonotypes which were not shared had lower generation probabilities than clonotypes that all four donors shared. The study found about 4.6% of naive CD4 clonotypes shared across four donors.

Comments on this clone: Its antigen is as yet unknown.

Here immunoSEQ multiplex PCR was the method, and the copy in TCRdb shows in-frame clones only, minus some. This sample has about 800,000 clones, with 90% to 98% found just once. Input material: naive CD8+ T cells sorted from blood. The TCR originated in a man younger than 45 in good health. The chain has TRBV19 and TRBJ2-7; possible D gene TRBD2, 5 bases. The CDR3 sequence: CASSMHGAYEQYF. Here the CDR3 DNA reads TGTGCCAGTAGTATGCACGGGGCCTACGAGCAGTACTTC.